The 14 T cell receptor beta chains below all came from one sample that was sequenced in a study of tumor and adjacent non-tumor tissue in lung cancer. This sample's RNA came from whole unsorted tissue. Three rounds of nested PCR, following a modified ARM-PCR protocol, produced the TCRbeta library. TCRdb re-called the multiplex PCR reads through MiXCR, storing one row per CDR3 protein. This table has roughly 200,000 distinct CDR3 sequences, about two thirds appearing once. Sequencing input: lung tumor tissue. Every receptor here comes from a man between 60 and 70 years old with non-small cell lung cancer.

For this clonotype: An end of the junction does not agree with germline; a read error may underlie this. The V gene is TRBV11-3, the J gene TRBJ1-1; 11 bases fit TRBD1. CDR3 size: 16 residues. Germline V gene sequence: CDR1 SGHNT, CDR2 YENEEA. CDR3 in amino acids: CASSGTGGLRKTEALF. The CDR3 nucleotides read TGTGCCAGCTCCGGGACAGGGGGTTTACGGAAAACTGAAGCCCTCTTT.

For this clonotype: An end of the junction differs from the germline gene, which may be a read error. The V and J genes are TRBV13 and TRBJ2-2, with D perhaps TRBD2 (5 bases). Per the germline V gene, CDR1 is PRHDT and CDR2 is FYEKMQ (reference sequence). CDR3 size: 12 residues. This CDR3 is CASRRPAGELFF. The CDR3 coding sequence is TGTGCCAGCAGACGGCCGGCCGGGGAGCTCTTTTTT.

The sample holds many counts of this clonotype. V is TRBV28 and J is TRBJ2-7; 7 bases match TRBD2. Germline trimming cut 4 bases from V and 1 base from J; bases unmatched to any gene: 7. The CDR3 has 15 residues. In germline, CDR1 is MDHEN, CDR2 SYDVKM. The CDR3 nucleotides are TGTGCCAGCAGTTCTCTAAGCGGGGCTTCCTACGAGCAGTACTTC. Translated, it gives CASSSLSGASYEQYF.

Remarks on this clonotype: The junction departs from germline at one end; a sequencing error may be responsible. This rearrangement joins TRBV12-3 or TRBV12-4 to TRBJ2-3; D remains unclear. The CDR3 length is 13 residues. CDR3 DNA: TGTGCCAGCACCCCCGTTAGCAGAGGTACGCATTATTTT. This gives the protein CASTPVSRGTHYF.

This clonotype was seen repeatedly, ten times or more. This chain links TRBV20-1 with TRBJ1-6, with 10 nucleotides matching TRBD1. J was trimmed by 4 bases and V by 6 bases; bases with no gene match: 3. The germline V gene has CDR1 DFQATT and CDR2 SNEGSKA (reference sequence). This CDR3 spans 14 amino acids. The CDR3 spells CSARTGGYNSPLHF. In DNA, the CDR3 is TGCAGTGCCCGGACAGGGGGTTATAATTCACCCCTCCACTTT.

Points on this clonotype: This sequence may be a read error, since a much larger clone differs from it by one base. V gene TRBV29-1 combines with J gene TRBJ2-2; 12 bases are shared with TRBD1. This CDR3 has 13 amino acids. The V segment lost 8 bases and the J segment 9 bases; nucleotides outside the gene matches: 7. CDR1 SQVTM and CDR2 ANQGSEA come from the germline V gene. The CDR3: CSFRDRGPWELFF. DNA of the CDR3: TGCAGCTTCCGGGACAGGGGGCCCTGGGAGCTGTTTTTT.

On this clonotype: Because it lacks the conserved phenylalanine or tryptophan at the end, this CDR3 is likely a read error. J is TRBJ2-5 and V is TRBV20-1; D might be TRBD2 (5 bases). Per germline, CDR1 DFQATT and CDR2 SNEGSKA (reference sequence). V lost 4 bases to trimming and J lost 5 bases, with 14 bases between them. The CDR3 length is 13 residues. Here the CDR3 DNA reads TGCAGTGCTAAGGATAGTAGGAGGGAGACCCAGTACTCC. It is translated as CSAKDSRRETQYS.

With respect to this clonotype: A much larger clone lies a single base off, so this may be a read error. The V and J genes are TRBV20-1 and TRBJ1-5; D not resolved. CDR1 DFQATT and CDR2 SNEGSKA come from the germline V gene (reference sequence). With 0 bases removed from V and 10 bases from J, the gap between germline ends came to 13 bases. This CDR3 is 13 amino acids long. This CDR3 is CSARDAPLGPQHF. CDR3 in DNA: TGCAGTGCTAGAGATGCGCCCCTCGGCCCCCAGCATTTT.

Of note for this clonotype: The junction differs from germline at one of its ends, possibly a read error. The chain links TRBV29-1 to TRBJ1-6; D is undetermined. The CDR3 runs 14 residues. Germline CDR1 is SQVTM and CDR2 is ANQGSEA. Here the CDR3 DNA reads TGCAGCGTTGGGTCTGGACGGCCAAATTCACCCATCCACTTT. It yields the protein CSVGSGRPNSPIHF.

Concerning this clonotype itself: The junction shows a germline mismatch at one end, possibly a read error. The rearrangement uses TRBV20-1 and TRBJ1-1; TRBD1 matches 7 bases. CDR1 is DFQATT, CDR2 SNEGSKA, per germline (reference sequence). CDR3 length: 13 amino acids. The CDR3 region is CSARTGVFSESFF. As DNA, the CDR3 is TGCAGTGCTAGAACAGGGGTTTTCTCTGAATCTTTCTTT.

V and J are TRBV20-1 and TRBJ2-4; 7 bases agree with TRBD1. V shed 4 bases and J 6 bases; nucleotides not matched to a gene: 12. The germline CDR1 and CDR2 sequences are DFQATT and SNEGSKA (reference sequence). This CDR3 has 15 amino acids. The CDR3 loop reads CSANTNRGCSNIQYF. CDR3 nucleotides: TGCAGTGCTAATACAAACAGGGGCTGTTCAAACATTCAGTACTTC.

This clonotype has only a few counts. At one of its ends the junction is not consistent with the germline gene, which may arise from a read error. DNA of the CDR3: TGCAGTGCTAGAGATTATACGGGTTTCGCAGATACGCAATATTTT. Translating it yields CSARDYTGFADTQYF. V gene TRBV20-1 combines with J gene TRBJ2-3; no clear D gene. The CDR3 runs to 15 residues. The germline V gene has CDR1 DFQATT and CDR2 SNEGSKA (reference sequence).

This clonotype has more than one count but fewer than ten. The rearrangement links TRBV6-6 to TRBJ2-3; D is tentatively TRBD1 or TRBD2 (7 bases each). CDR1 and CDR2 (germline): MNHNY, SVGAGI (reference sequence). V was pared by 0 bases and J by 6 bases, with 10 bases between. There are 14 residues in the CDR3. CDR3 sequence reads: CASSYSRGGDTQYF. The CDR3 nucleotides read TGTGCCAGCAGTTACTCCAGGGGGGGCGATACGCAGTATTTT.

The CDR3 here is CSALPDPNSPLHF. CDR3 nucleotide sequence: TGCAGTGCCCTACCGGACCCTAATTCACCCCTCCACTTT. This sequence joins TRBV20-1 and TRBJ1-6; D not resolved. V was clipped by 6 bases and J by 6 bases, with 12 bases between them. CDR3 length: 13 amino acids. Germline assignment: CDR1 DFQATT and CDR2 SNEGSKA (reference sequence).